What follows is one T cell receptor (beta chain) and its context. The record originates from a study of PD-1 blockade in classical Hodgkin lymphoma. Time point meaning: cycle 4 day 1 (C4D1), after about 6 weeks of nivolumab. Patients all relapsed after autologous stem cell transplantation, and there was variation in brentuximab vedotin exposure. With magnetic negative selection, CD4+ T cells were purified from PBMCs that had been thawed. Profiling relied on immunoSEQ multiplex PCR, and the TCRdb table lists in-frame clones only, not all of them. The table shows approximately 28,000 clones, with less than 80% occurring only once. This CDR3 is 12 amino acids long. V was pared by 0 bases and J by 9 bases, with 0 bases of the junction left unmatched. The germline gives CDR1 SGHNT, CDR2 YYREEE (reference sequence).

The source of this sequence is a human donor with classical Hodgkin lymphoma. The chain carries TRBV5-4 and TRBJ2-1; 7 bases line up with TRBD1. Sequencing used CD4+ T cells from blood, obtained before the fourth cycle of nivolumab. CDR3 protein: CASSLAGGEQFF. DNA for the CDR3: TGTGCCAGCAGCTTGGCAGGGGGTGAGCAGTTCTTC.